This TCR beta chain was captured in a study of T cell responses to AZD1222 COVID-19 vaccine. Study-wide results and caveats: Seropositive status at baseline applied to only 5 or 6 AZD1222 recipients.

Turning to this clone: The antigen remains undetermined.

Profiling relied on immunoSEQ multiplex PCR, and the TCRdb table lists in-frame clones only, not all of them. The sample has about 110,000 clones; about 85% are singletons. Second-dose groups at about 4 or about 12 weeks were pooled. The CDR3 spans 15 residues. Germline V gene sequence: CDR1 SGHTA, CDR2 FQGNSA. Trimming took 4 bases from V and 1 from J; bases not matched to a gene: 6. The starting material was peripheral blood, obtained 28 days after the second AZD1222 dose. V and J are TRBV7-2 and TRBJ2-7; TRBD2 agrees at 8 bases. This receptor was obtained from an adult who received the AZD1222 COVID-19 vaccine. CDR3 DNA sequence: TGTGCCAGCAGCTCCCCCCGCGGGGGGTCCTACGAGCAGTACTTC. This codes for CASSSPRGGSYEQYF.